This TCR beta chain was sequenced for a study of OX40 agonist ivuxolimab in advanced cancers. Study at large: Age averaged approximately 60 years (range 23 to 79), and approximately 80% were male. Partial responses were achieved by three patients, of whom one had hepatocellular carcinoma and two had cutaneous melanoma.

General study points: In CD8+ T cells, expanded clones were on average more numerous than in CD4+.

As regards this clone: Its antigen is not known.

Method: immunoSEQ multiplex PCR; TCRdb's copy keeps in-frame clones and lacks some. The sample contains more than 50,000 clones, 70% to 90% of which appear only once. Germline assignment: CDR1 SGHRS and CDR2 YFSETQ. J lost 0 bases, V lost 0 bases, and 0 bases had no gene match. The CDR3 has 14 residues. The sample was CD4+ or CD8+ T cells sorted from blood, taken in a trial of the OX40 agonist ivuxolimab. The rearrangement uses TRBV5-1 and TRBJ2-7, with TRBD2 identical over 7 bases. This clonotype originated in an adult with an advanced solid tumor such as melanoma, head and neck, liver or kidney cancer. The CDR3 DNA reads TGCGCCAGCAGCTTGGGCGGGAGCTCCTACGAGCAGTACTTC. Translated, it gives CASSLGGSSYEQYF.